Shown below are 20 T cell receptor beta chains from a single sample sequenced in a study of multiple sclerosis patients with progressive multifocal leukoencephalopathy. Time point of the sample: around eleven months of natalizumab therapy. Profiling relied on immunoSEQ multiplex PCR, and the TCRdb table lists in-frame clones only, not all of them. The sample records approximately 30,000 clones, 85% to 90% being singletons. Here the sequenced sample was PBMCs, taken from a patient treated with natalizumab. Receptor source: a human donor with multiple sclerosis.

The genes are TRBV5-4 and TRBJ2-3; 7 bases are a match to TRBD2. Germline CDR1 SGHNT, CDR2 YYREEE (reference sequence). CDR3 length equals 13 residues. Trimming at V came to 4 bases and at J to 6 bases, leaving 5 bases not matched to a gene. As DNA, the CDR3 is TGTGCCAGCAGCCCCGGACTAGGCGATACGCAGTATTTT. Its protein is CASSPGLGDTQYF.

V usage is TRBV28 and J usage is TRBJ1-2, with TRBD1 identical over 8 bases. The J segment lost 1 base and the V segment lost 8 bases, leaving 12 bases of the junction unmatched. The CDR3 covers 16 residues. The germline V gene encodes CDR1 MDHEN and CDR2 SYDVKM. In DNA form, the CDR3 reads TGTGCCAGCGACCGGGGGACAGGCGGTTTTAACTATGGCTACACCTTC. Protein: CASDRGTGGFNYGYTF.

The chain combines TRBV2 with TRBJ1-5, with D uncertain. There are 14 residues in the CDR3. Trimming cost V 6 bases and J 8 bases, with 17 bases left between them. Germline loops: CDR1 SNHLY, CDR2 FYNNEI. For the CDR3, the DNA is TGTGCCAGCAGCGCTGACGTGGTTAGGGAGCCCCAGCATTTT. Its translation is CASSADVVREPQHF.

This chain joins TRBV29-1 and TRBJ2-7; no firm D call. The CDR3 is 12 amino acids. Trimming cost V 4 bases and J 0 bases, with 7 bases left between them. Germline V CDR1 and CDR2: SQVTM, ANQGSEA. The CDR3 DNA sequence: TGCAGCGTTGCTCGGAGCTCCTACGAGCAGTACTTC. It specifies CSVARSSYEQYF.

The rearrangement links TRBV28 to TRBJ2-7; no clear D gene. Trimming shortened V by 2 bases and J by 3 bases, and 5 bases separated the two germline ends. Germline CDR1 and CDR2: MDHEN and SYDVKM. The CDR3 extends over 12 amino acids. CDR3 sequence reads: CASSLPHYEQYF. CDR3 coding DNA: TGTGCCAGCAGTTTACCCCACTACGAGCAGTACTTC. The whole variable domain, remainder taken from reference TRBV28 and TRBJ2-7, is DVKVTQSSRYLVKRTGEKVFLECVQDMDHENMFWYRQDPGLGLRLIYFSYDVKMKEKGDIPEGYSVSREKKERFSLILESASTNQTSMYLCASSLPHYEQYFGPGTRLTVT.

This chain joins TRBV15 and TRBJ1-5; D gene unclear. The CDR3 contains 15 residues. V was cut by 1 base and J by 4 bases, with 11 bases left in between. CDR1 is LNHNV and CDR2 is YYDKDF in the germline V gene (reference sequence). CDR3 in amino acids: CATSRGGVGNQPQHF. The CDR3 coding sequence is TGTGCCACCAGCAGAGGTGGCGTAGGAAATCAGCCCCAGCATTTT. Full variable domain (rest looked up from reference TRBV15 and TRBJ1-5): DAMVIQNPRYQVTQFGKPVTLSCSQTLNHNVMYWYQQKSSQAPKLLFHYYDKDFNNEADTPDNFQSRRPNTSFCFLDIRSPGLGDTAMYLCATSRGGVGNQPQHFGDGTRLSIL.

The chain has TRBV5-6 and TRBJ2-1, with a weak D call TRBD1 (5 bases). This CDR3 comprises 15 residues. Trimming stripped 0 bases from V and 5 bases from J, with 12 bases between. The germline V gene encodes CDR1 SGHDT and CDR2 YYEEEE. CDR3 sequence reads: CASSLGWTLHNEQFF. The CDR3 nucleotides read TGTGCCAGCAGCTTGGGCTGGACACTACACAATGAGCAGTTCTTC.

The chain uses TRBV7-9 and TRBJ1-2; TRBD1 might be the D (5 bases). V was pared by 2 bases and J by 4 bases, with 17 bases between. The CDR3 totals 16 residues. Germline CDR1 reads SEHNR; CDR2 reads FQNEAQ (reference sequence). CDR3 region: CASSLSGAAVFYGYTF. The CDR3 DNA is TGTGCCAGCAGCTTAAGTGGGGCCGCGGTGTTCTATGGCTACACCTTC.

This clone came up a few times. The J gene is TRBJ2-5, the V gene TRBV25-1, with D perhaps TRBD1 (6 bases). Germline V gene lookup returns CDR1 MGHDK and CDR2 SYGVNS. CDR3 length equals 14 residues. V dropped 4 bases and J dropped 2 bases, with 11 bases sitting between them. CDR3 protein: CASSVQGLQETQYF. The CDR3 DNA reads TGTGCCAGCAGTGTTCAGGGGTTGCAAGAGACCCAGTACTTC.

The genes are TRBV6-5 and TRBJ1-4; 7 nucleotides align to TRBD1. The CDR3 covers 14 residues. From germline, CDR1 is MNHEY and CDR2 SVGAGI. V shed 6 bases, J shed 6 bases, and the junction held 7 bases outside the gene matches. CDR3 loop: CASRRDSVYEKLFF. The CDR3 coding sequence is TGTGCCAGCAGACGGGACAGTGTCTATGAAAAACTGTTTTTT.

This chain joins TRBV7-2 and TRBJ2-7; 7 bases align to TRBD1. The V gene end was trimmed by 4 bases and the J gene end by 6 bases; junction bases not matched to a gene: 6. This CDR3 has 13 residues. From germline, CDR1 is SGHTA and CDR2 FQGNSA. CDR3 coding DNA: TGTGCCAGCAGCTCCGACAGGGCGGGCGAGCAGTACTTC. Protein: CASSSDRAGEQYF. Using reference TRBV7-2 and TRBJ2-7 for the parts outside the CDR3, the full variable domain is GAGVSQSPSNKVTEKGKDVELRCDPISGHTALYWYRQSLGQGLEFLIYFQGNSAPDKSGLPSDRFSAERTGGSVSTLTIQRTQQEDSAVYLCASSSDRAGEQYFGPGTRLTVT.

The chain employs TRBV7-6 and TRBJ2-5, with a possible D match to TRBD2 (6 bases). CDR1 is SGHVS, CDR2 FNYEAQ, per germline. The V end lost 6 bases, the J end lost 7 bases, and 18 bases lay between the germline ends. The length of the CDR3 is 14 residues. CDR3 protein: CASSRGAFKGTQYF. CDR3 in DNA: TGTGCCAGCAGTCGCGGGGCTTTTAAGGGGACCCAGTACTTC.

V is TRBV7-6 and J is TRBJ2-1, with TRBD2 matching 16 bases. Germline-derived CDR1 and CDR2 are SGHVS and FNYEAQ. The CDR3 contains 22 residues. V shed 3 bases and J 0 bases; nucleotides not matched to a gene: 14. The CDR3 DNA is TGTGCCAGCAGCTTTATTTACCGTAAAGGGACTAGCGGGGGGGCCTCCTACAATGAGCAGTTCTTC. It specifies CASSFIYRKGTSGGASYNEQFF. The full variable domain, with the rest looked up from reference TRBV7-6 and TRBJ2-1, is GAGVSQSPRYKVTKRGQDVALRCDPISGHVSLYWYRQALGQGPEFLTYFNYEAQQDKSGLPNDRFSAERPEGSISTLTIQRTEQRDSAMYRCASSFIYRKGTSGGASYNEQFFGPGTRLTVL.

The gene calls are TRBV28 and TRBJ1-5, with no clear D. Per germline, CDR1 MDHEN and CDR2 SYDVKM. Trimming pared 3 bases from V and 0 bases from J, leaving 3 bases between. The CDR3 is 13 residues long. The CDR3 DNA reads as TGTGCCAGCAGTTTTAATAGCAATCAGCCCCAGCATTTT. Protein sequence: CASSFNSNQPQHF.

V usage is TRBV14 and J usage is TRBJ1-2; perhaps TRBD1 as D (6 bases). V was cut by 4 bases and J by 4 bases, with 19 bases left in between. Germline V gene lookup returns CDR1 SGHDN and CDR2 FVKESK. CDR3 length: 16 amino acids. CDR3 sequence reads: CASSPNGVDRAYGYTF. Written as DNA, the CDR3 is TGTGCCAGCAGCCCCAACGGGGTGGACAGAGCCTATGGCTACACCTTC.

The chain is built from TRBV5-1 and TRBJ1-3, with D unclear. V was pared by 0 bases and J by 0 bases, with 7 bases between. CDR1 SGHRS and CDR2 YFSETQ come from the germline V gene. CDR3 length equals 15 residues. The CDR3 region is CASSLDTTSGNTIYF. As DNA, the CDR3 is TGCGCCAGCAGCTTGGACACAACCTCTGGAAACACCATATATTTT.

This chain connects TRBV6-5 to TRBJ1-1, with a possible D match to TRBD1 (6 bases). The V and J ends lost 5 bases and 1 base respectively, with 14 bases between them. Germline loops: CDR1 MNHEY, CDR2 SVGAGI. There are 15 residues in the CDR3. The CDR3: CASSTRTDTNTEAFF. In DNA form, the CDR3 reads TGTGCCAGCAGTACCCGGACAGATACGAACACTGAAGCTTTCTTT.

This chain uses TRBV7-9 with TRBJ2-5, with D possibly matching TRBD1 (7 bases). Near its end, the DNA agrees better with TRBJ2-7, so the J call may be wrong. The CDR3 runs 15 residues. In germline, CDR1 is SEHNR, CDR2 FQNEAQ (reference sequence). CDR3: CASSPKTGRLYEQYF. The CDR3 region has the DNA TGTGCCAGCAGCCCCAAGACAGGGAGGTTGTACGAGCAGTACTTC.

This chain uses TRBV19 with TRBJ1-4; D unresolved. V was cut by 7 bases and J by 0 bases, with 12 bases left in between. CDR1 is LNHDA and CDR2 is SQIVND in the germline V gene (reference sequence). The CDR3 has 15 residues. In nucleotides, the CDR3 is TGTGCCAGTAAGTCGGCAGTCGCAACTAATGAAAAACTGTTTTTT. It encodes CASKSAVATNEKLFF.

This sequence joins TRBV5-1 and TRBJ1-2, with D unclear. The CDR3 covers 14 residues. The germline V gene encodes CDR1 SGHRS and CDR2 YFSETQ. V was clipped by 0 bases and J by 8 bases, with 14 bases between them. The CDR3 DNA sequence: TGCGCCAGCAGCTTGGAAGGCCCCTCCCTAGGCTACACCTTC. It is translated as CASSLEGPSLGYTF. The whole variable domain, filled in from reference TRBV5-1 and TRBJ1-2, reads KAGVTQTPRYLIKTRGQQVTLSCSPISGHRSVSWYQQTPGQGLQFLFEYFSETQRNKGNFPGRFSGRQFSNSRSEMNVSTLELGDSALYLCASSLEGPSLGYTFGSGTRLTVV.